The 6 T cell receptor beta chains below were found in one sample sequenced in a study of blood T cell repertoires in COVID-19. The data were produced by immunoSEQ multiplex PCR, yet TCRdb's version contains in-frame clones alone and is incomplete. The data hold roughly 350,000 clones, with about 89% observed a single time. Material: peripheral blood. The source of these receptors is a woman younger than 45 with COVID-19, enrolled during active disease.

The chain carries TRBV7-6 and TRBJ2-1, with a tentative D call TRBD2 (6 bases). Trimming cost V 1 base and J 2 bases, with 15 bases left between them. Germline V CDR1 and CDR2: SGHVS, FNYEAQ. The CDR3 sequence is 17 residues long. CDR3 sequence (DNA): TGTGCCAGCAGCTTAGTTACTAGCCCTACACCCTACAATGAGCAGTTCTTC. It yields the protein CASSLVTSPTPYNEQFF.

The chain carries TRBV27 and TRBJ2-1; tentatively, D is TRBD2 (6 bases). Trimming took off 2 bases at V and 7 bases at J, with 21 bases between the two ends. Germline values: CDR1 MNHEY, CDR2 SMNVEV (reference sequence). The CDR3 covers 17 residues. CDR3 sequence: CASSLQPGPMGGNEQFF. CDR3 in DNA: TGTGCCAGCAGTTTACAGCCGGGACCCATGGGGGGTAATGAGCAGTTCTTC.

The rearrangement joins TRBV9 to TRBJ2-2; a possible D gene is TRBD2 (6 bases). The CDR3 length is 15 residues. V was shortened by 1 base and J by 6 bases, with 13 bases between the two germline ends. CDR1 and CDR2 from the germline V gene are SGDLS and YYNGEE. The DNA for the CDR3 is TGTGCCAGCAGCGTATACCGGGGAGGTCCCGGGGAGCTGTTTTTT. Protein sequence: CASSVYRGGPGELFF.

The chain has TRBV18 and TRBJ1-5; no reliable D call. The CDR3 has 15 residues. Germline V gene data show CDR1 as KGHSH and CDR2 as LQKENI. V lost 4 bases and J 6 bases, leaving 16 bases between the germline ends. The CDR3 DNA is TGTGCCAGCTCACTAACTTCCGGGGTGACTCAGCCCCAGCATTTT. This translates into CASSLTSGVTQPQHF.

For the CDR3, the DNA is TGTGCCAGTACTAAGGGCCCCCGGGACACCTATGGCTACACCTTC. This encodes CASTKGPRDTYGYTF. This chain connects TRBV19 to TRBJ1-2, with D perhaps TRBD1 (6 bases). With 7 bases removed from V and 4 bases from J, the gap between germline ends came to 19 bases. The CDR3 spans 15 residues. CDR1 is LNHDA and CDR2 is SQIVND in the germline V gene (reference sequence).

This clone has a handful of counts. J is TRBJ2-2 and V is TRBV6-2 or TRBV6-3, with 7 positions matching TRBD2. The length of the CDR3 is 16 residues. J lost 5 bases, V lost 7 bases, and 13 bases had no gene match. The germline V gene encodes CDR1 MNHEY and CDR2 SVGEGT. CDR3: CASTNSGGSLTGELFF. CDR3 nucleotides: TGTGCCAGCACTAACTCGGGGGGTAGCTTGACCGGGGAGCTGTTTTTT.